This record covers a single TCR beta chain. Its target is not known. The data originate from a study of cytomegalovirus exposure and HLA in healthy donors. Study information: Prior work identified around 100 million unique TCR beta sequences in 150 million to 200 million T cells. Falling in the Caucasian-associated ancestry cluster were 80% to 85% of some 400 genotyped donors. Study-level points and caveats: Across HLA loci, a later analysis found differing TCR association rates, with DRB1 most and HLA-C fewest. Being productive about 90% or about 30% of the time was typical of most TCR beta V segments in an earlier analysis.

The junction had 10 bases not matched to a gene; V was cut back by 4 bases and J by 2 bases. Germline CDR1 and CDR2: SGHRS and YFSETQ. This CDR3 spans 17 amino acids. The PCR made use of 60 Vbeta and 13 Jbeta primers. Assay used: immunoSEQ multiplex PCR; TCRdb lists only in-frame clones, some missing. The sample shows approximately 110,000 clones, around 73% of them seen only once. The TCR was taken from a middle-aged man in good health and CMV-seronegative. Sequencing was performed on PBMCs. This chain connects TRBV5-1 to TRBJ1-4; 8 positions match TRBD1. The CDR3: CASSPGQGTGTNEKLFF. For the CDR3, the DNA is TGCGCCAGCAGCCCTGGACAGGGAACAGGGACTAATGAAAAACTGTTTTTT.